This T cell receptor (beta chain) was sequenced during a study of T-cell reconstitution after alpha-beta-depleted transplantation in children. This clonotype occurred many times. Germline CDR1 and CDR2: DFQATT and SNEGSKA (reference sequence). The CDR3 is 13 amino acids. V gave up 2 bases and J gave up 7 bases, with 15 bases separating them. Using unique molecular identifiers, the investigators prepared the TCRbeta library. TCRdb processed the PCR reads anew with MiXCR; each CDR3 protein has one entry. The table shows some 640,000 distinct CDR3 sequences, with 16% occurring only once. This TCR derives from a human donor who donated a stem cell graft to a child with acute myeloid leukemia. The source material was PBMCs from the stem cell graft donor, sampled from the stem cell graft. The chain combines TRBV20-1 with TRBJ2-7; D is possibly TRBD1 or TRBD2 (6 bases each). CDR3 region: CSARLGGSGEQYV. Written as DNA, the CDR3 is TGCAGTGCTAGATTGGGGGGCTCGGGGGAGCAGTACGTC.